This is a list of T cell receptor beta chains from one sample in a study of persistence of HIV-infected CD4 T cells. The data were produced by immunoSEQ multiplex PCR, yet TCRdb's version contains in-frame clones alone and is incomplete. The sample shows more than 30,000 clones, roughly three quarters of them seen only once. These TCRs' antigens remain unknown. Sequenced material: CD4+ T cells sorted from PBMCs after roughly 18-hour stimulation, taken from a patient who received antiretroviral therapy. These receptors were obtained from an adult man with HIV who was CMV-seropositive. Both conserved end residues are part of each CDR3. D genes are given only for firm matches. Size tells how often a clone was seen (once, few, many) or the class of an expanded clone, and some rows leave it out.

D gene: -
CDR3 length: 11
clone size: few
V gene: TRBV7-9
J gene: TRBJ2-7
CDR3 DNA: TGTGCCAGCAGCGATGGGAGCGAGCAGTACTTC
CDR3 protein: CASSDGSEQYF

D gene: TRBD2
CDR3 length: 14
clone size: -
V gene: TRBV7-2
J gene: TRBJ2-3
CDR3 DNA: TGTGCCAGCAGCTTAACAGCGGGGGCGTATACGCAGTATTTT
CDR3 protein: CASSLTAGAYTQYF

D gene: -
CDR3 length: 16
clone size: -
V gene: TRBV2
J gene: TRBJ2-1
CDR3 DNA: TGTGCCAGCAGTGAACCCACTAGTGCGGGCTACAATGAGCAGTTCTTC
CDR3 protein: CASSEPTSAGYNEQFF

D gene: -
CDR3 length: 13
clone size: -
V gene: TRBV12-3/TRBV12-4
J gene: TRBJ2-7
CDR3 DNA: TGTGCCAGCAGTATTGACAGATCCTACGAGCAGTACTTC
CDR3 protein: CASSIDRSYEQYF

D gene: -
CDR3 length: 17
clone size: -
V gene: TRBV10-2
J gene: TRBJ2-6
CDR3 DNA: TGCGCCAGCAGTGAGTCGAACTTCCAATCTGGGGCCAACGTCCTGACTTTC
CDR3 protein: CASSESNFQSGANVLTF

D gene: -
CDR3 length: 12
clone size: -
V gene: TRBV19
J gene: TRBJ2-6
CDR3 DNA: TGTGCCAGTAGTTTGGGGGCCAACGTCCTGACTTTC
CDR3 protein: CASSLGANVLTF

D gene: -
CDR3 length: 14
clone size: once
V gene: TRBV18
J gene: TRBJ1-5
CDR3 DNA: TGTGCCAGCTCACCAAAACAGGAGAATCAGCCCCAGCATTTT
CDR3 protein: CASSPKQENQPQHF

D gene: TRBD2
CDR3 length: 14
clone size: -
V gene: TRBV7-3
J gene: TRBJ2-7
CDR3 DNA: TGTGCCAGCAGCTCTAGCGGGGGACAAAACGAGCAGTACTTC
CDR3 protein: CASSSSGGQNEQYF

D gene: TRBD1
CDR3 length: 17
clone size: -
V gene: TRBV5-8
J gene: TRBJ1-1
CDR3 DNA: TGTGCCAGCAGCTTGGCCTCGTGGACGGGACAGGGTTCTAAAGCTTTCTTT
CDR3 protein: CASSLASWTGQGSKAFF

D gene: -
CDR3 length: 14
clone size: -
V gene: TRBV2
J gene: TRBJ2-2
CDR3 DNA: TGTGCCAGCAGCCCCCTGGGTAATGCCGGGGAGCTGTTTTTT
CDR3 protein: CASSPLGNAGELFF

D gene: -
CDR3 length: 12
clone size: -
V gene: TRBV6-2/TRBV6-3
J gene: TRBJ2-3
CDR3 DNA: TGTGCCAGCAGTTCGACCTGGCGTACGCAGTATTTT
CDR3 protein: CASSSTWRTQYF

D gene: -
CDR3 length: 14
clone size: -
V gene: TRBV2
J gene: TRBJ1-1
CDR3 DNA: TGTGCCAGCACCGGGGGGCGAGGGGACACTGAAGCTTTCTTT
CDR3 protein: CASTGGRGDTEAFF

D gene: TRBD1
CDR3 length: 16
clone size: once
V gene: TRBV5-1
J gene: TRBJ2-1
CDR3 DNA: TGCGCCAGCAGCTTGTATGGACAGGGGCCAAACAATGAGCAGTTCTTC
CDR3 protein: CASSLYGQGPNNEQFF

D gene: TRBD2
CDR3 length: 16
clone size: few
V gene: TRBV25-1
J gene: TRBJ2-2
CDR3 DNA: TGTGCCAGCAGTGATGATAGCGGGGGCAACACCGGGGAGCTGTTTTTT
CDR3 protein: CASSDDSGGNTGELFF

D gene: -
CDR3 length: 15
clone size: -
V gene: TRBV6-1
J gene: TRBJ1-3
CDR3 DNA: TGTGCCAGCAGTGAGGGCAGAATCACTGGAAACACCATATATTTT
CDR3 protein: CASSEGRITGNTIYF